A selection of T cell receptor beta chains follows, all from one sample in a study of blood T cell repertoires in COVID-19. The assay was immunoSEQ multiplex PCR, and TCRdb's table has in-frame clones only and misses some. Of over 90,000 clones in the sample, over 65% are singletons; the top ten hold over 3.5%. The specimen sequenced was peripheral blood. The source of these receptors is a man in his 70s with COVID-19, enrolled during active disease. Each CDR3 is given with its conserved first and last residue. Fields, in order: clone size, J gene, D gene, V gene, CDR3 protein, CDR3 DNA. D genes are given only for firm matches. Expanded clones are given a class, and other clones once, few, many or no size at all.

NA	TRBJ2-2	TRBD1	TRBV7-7	CASSYLGGNTGELFF	TGTGCTAGCAGCTACTTAGGGGGCAACACCGGGGAGCTGTTTTTT
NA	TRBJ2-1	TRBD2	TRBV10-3	CAISGLADYNEQFF	TGTGCCATCAGCGGACTAGCGGATTACAATGAGCAGTTCTTC
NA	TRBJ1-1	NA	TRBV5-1	CASSLVGSMNTEAFF	TGCGCCAGCAGCTTGGTGGGCAGCATGAACACTGAAGCTTTCTTT
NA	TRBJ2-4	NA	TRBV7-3	CASSPYVGGPYKNIQYF	TGTGCCAGCAGCCCGTACGTGGGGGGACCTTACAAAAACATTCAGTACTTC
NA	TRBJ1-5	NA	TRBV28	CASRQMEENQPQHF	TGTGCCAGCAGACAAATGGAGGAAAATCAGCCCCAGCATTTT
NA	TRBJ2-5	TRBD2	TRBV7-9	CASSLTSGEETQYF	TGTGCCAGCAGCTTGACTAGCGGAGAAGAGACCCAGTACTTC
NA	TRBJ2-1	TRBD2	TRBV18	CASSPDVAGDYNEQFF	TGTGCCAGCTCACCCGACGTAGCGGGTGACTACAATGAGCAGTTCTTC
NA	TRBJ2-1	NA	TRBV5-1	CASSPQIGEVQFF	TGCGCCAGCAGCCCCCAGATTGGGGAGGTGCAGTTCTTC
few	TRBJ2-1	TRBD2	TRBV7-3	CASSFRTSGYNEQFF	TGTGCCAGCAGCTTTAGGACTAGCGGCTACAATGAGCAGTTCTTC
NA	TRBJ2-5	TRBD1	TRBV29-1	CSFRGQETQYF	TGCAGCTTCAGGGGACAGGAGACCCAGTACTTC
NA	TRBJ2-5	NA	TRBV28	CASSSTYETQYF	TGTGCCAGCAGTTCCACCTATGAGACCCAGTACTTC
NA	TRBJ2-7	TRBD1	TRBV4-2	CASSHDKTGGEQYF	TGTGCCAGCAGCCACGACAAGACAGGGGGCGAGCAGTACTTC
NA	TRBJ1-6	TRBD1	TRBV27	CASRQGAGDSPLHF	TGTGCCAGCAGACAGGGGGCCGGTGATTCACCCCTCCACTTT
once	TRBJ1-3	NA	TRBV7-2	CASSLVQGSGNTIYF	TGTGCCAGCAGCTTAGTTCAGGGGTCTGGAAACACCATATATTTT
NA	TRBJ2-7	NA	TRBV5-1	CASSLGSPYEQYF	TGCGCCAGCAGCTTGGGCAGTCCATACGAGCAGTACTTC